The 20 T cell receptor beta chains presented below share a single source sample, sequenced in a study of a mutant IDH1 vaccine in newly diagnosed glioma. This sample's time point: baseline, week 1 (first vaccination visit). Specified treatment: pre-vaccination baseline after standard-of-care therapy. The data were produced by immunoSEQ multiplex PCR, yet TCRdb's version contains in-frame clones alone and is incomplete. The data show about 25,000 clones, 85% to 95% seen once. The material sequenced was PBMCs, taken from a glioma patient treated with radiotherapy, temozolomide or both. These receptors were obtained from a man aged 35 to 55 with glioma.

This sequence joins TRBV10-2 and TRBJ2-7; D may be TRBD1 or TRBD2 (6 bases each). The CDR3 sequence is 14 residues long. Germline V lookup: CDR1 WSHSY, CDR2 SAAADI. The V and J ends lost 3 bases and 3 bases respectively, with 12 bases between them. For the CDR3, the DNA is TGCGCCAGCAGTGAAGGGGGAGGCCTCTACGAGCAGTACTTC. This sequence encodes CASSEGGGLYEQYF.

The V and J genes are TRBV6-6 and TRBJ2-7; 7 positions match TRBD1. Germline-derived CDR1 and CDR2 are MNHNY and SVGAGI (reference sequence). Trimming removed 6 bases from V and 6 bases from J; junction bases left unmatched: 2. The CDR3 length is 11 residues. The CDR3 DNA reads TGTGCCAGCAGACGACAGGGCGAGCAGTACTTC. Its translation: CASRRQGEQYF.

This chain's CDR3 is CARSERTAPNYGYTF. The CDR3 coding sequence is TGTGCCAGAAGCGAGAGGACAGCCCCCAACTATGGCTACACCTTC. The chain employs TRBV5-3 and TRBJ1-2, with D possibly being TRBD1 (6 bases). TRBV5-3 is recorded as an ORF, its role being uncertain. CDR3 length equals 15 residues. The V gene lost 4 bases and the J gene lost 2 bases, with 15 bases spanning the gap.

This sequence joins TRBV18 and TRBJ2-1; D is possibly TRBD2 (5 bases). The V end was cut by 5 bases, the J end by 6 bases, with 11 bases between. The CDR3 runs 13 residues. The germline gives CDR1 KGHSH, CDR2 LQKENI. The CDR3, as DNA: TGTGCCAGCTCATCCGGGAACCTCAATGAGCAGTTCTTC. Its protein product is CASSSGNLNEQFF.

CDR3 region: CASSPGGGEGETQYF. The CDR3 DNA follows: TGTGCCAGCTCACCAGGCGGGGGCGAAGGAGAGACCCAGTACTTC. V gene TRBV18 combines with J gene TRBJ2-5; a possible D gene is TRBD2 (7 bases). Germline V gives CDR1 KGHSH, CDR2 LQKENI. V was pared by 2 bases and J by 4 bases, with 14 bases between. The CDR3 is 15 amino acids.

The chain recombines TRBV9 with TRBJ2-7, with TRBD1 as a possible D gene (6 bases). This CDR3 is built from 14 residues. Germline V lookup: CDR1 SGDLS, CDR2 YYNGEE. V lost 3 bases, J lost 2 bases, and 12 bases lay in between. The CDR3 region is CASSAGTNTYEQYF. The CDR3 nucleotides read TGTGCCAGCAGCGCCGGGACAAACACCTACGAGCAGTACTTC.

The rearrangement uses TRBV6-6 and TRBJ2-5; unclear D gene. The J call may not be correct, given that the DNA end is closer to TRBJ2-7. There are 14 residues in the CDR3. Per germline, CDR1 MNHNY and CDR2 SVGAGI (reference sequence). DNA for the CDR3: TGTGCCAGCCCCCCGCTGGGGTTCAACTACGAGCAGTACTTC. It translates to CASPPLGFNYEQYF.

The CDR3 region has the DNA TGTGCCAGCAGCTTAAACGGGCTAGCGGGAGGACCGAGCTCCTACAATGAGCAGTTCTTC. It specifies CASSLNGLAGGPSSYNEQFF. The chain joins TRBV5-8 to TRBJ2-1; 11 bases align to TRBD2. Trimming removed 2 bases from V and 0 bases from J; junction bases left unmatched: 13. The germline V gene has CDR1 SGHTS and CDR2 YDEGEE. This CDR3 spans 20 amino acids.

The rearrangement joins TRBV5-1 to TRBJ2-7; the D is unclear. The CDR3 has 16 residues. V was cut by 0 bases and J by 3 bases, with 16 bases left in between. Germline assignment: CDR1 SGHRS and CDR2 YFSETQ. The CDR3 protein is CASSLDDLSTNYEQYF. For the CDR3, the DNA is TGCGCCAGCAGCTTGGATGATCTGTCTACCAACTACGAGCAGTACTTC.

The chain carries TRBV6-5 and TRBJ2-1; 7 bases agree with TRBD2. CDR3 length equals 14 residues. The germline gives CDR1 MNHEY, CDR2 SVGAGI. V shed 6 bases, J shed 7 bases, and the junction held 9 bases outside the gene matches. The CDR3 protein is CASSRVGGGNEQFF. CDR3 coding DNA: TGTGCCAGCAGCCGAGTTGGGGGAGGGAATGAGCAGTTCTTC.

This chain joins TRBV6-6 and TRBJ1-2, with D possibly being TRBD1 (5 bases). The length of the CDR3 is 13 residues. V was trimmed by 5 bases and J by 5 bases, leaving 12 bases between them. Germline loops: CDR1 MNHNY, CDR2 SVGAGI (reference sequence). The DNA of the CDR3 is TGTGCCAGCAGTCAGGGATTCGTATATGGCTACACCTTC. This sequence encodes CASSQGFVYGYTF.

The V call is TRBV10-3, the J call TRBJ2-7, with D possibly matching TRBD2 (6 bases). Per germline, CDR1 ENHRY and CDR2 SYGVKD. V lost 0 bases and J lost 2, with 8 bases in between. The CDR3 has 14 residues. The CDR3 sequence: CAISESGTPYEQYF. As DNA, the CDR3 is TGTGCCATCAGTGAGTCGGGGACTCCCTACGAGCAGTACTTC.

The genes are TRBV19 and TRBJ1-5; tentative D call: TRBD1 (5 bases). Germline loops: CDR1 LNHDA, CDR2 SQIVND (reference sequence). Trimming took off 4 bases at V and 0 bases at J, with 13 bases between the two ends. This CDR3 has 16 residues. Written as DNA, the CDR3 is TGTGCCAGTAGTACGACACGACAGATTAGCAATCAGCCCCAGCATTTT. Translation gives CASSTTRQISNQPQHF.

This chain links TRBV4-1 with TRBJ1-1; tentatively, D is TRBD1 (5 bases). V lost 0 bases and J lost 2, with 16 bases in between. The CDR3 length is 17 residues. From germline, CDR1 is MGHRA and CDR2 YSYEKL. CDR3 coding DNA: TGCGCCAGCAGCCAAGATCCGGGGCAGGCGAGAAACACTGAAGCTTTCTTT. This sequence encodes CASSQDPGQARNTEAFF.

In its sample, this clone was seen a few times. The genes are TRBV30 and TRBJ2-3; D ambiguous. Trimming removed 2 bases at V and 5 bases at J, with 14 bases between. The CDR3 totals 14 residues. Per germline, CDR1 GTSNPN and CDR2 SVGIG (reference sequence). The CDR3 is CAWSWVSAGDTQYF. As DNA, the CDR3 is TGTGCCTGGAGTTGGGTATCCGCCGGAGATACGCAGTATTTT.

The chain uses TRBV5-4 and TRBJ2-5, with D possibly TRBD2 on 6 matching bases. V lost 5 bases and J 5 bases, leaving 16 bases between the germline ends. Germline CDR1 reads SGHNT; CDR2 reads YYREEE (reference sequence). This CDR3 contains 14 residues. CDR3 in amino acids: CASRGDSFSETQYF. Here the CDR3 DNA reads TGTGCCAGCAGGGGGGACTCCTTTTCGGAGACCCAGTACTTC.

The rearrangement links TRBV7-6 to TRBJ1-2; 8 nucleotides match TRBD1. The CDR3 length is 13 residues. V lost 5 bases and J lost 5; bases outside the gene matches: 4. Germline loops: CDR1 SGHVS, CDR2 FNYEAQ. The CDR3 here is CASSPDRGYGYTF. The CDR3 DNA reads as TGTGCCAGCAGCCCCGACAGGGGATATGGCTACACCTTC.

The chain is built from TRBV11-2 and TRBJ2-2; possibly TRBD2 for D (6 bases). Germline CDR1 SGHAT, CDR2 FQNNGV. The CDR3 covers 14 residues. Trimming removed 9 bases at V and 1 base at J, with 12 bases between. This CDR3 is CASKGGMNTGELFF. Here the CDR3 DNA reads TGTGCCAGTAAAGGAGGGATGAACACCGGGGAGCTGTTTTTT. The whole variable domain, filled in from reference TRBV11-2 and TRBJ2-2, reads EAGVAQSPRYKIIEKRQSVAFWCNPISGHATLYWYQQILGQGPKLLIQFQNNGVVDDSQLPKDRFSAERLKGVDSTLKIQPAKLEDSAVYLCASKGGMNTGELFFGEGSRLTVL.

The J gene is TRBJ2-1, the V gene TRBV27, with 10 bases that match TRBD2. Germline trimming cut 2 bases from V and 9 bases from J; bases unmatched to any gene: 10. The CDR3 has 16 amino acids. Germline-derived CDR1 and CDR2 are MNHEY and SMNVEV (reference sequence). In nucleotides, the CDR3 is TGTGCCAGCAGTTTAACCCTAGCGGGGGTCAGCGTTGAGCAGTTCTTC. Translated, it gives CASSLTLAGVSVEQFF.

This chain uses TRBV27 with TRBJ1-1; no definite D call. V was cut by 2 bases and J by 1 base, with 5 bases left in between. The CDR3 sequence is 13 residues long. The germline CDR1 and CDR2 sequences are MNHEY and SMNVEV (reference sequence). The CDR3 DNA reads TGTGCCAGCAGTTTAAACGGGAACACTGAAGCTTTCTTT. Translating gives CASSLNGNTEAFF.